This section outlines one T cell receptor beta chain sequence together with its context. The antigen remains undetermined. V was clipped by 3 bases and J by 2 bases, with 17 bases between them. Germline V CDR1 and CDR2: DFQATT, SNEGSKA (reference sequence). The CDR3 runs 16 residues. The source of the sample is a study of blood T cells in healthy people across ages. Overall study findings and caveats: Age showed a roughly linear inverse relationship with TCR beta diversity per million T cells. Researchers report that TCR beta diversity correlated strongly with naive T cell percentage.

Together with a sample-barcoded 5' primer, a J-beta primer mix was included in a second PCR lasting about 7 to 11 cycles. Each CDR3 protein is one row after TCRdb ran MiXCR on the 5' RACE reads. This sample has around 1.1 million distinct CDR3 sequences, with 35% to 40% found just once. Isolation per sample recovered at least 6.5 million PBMCs. Every sample gave at least 5 micrograms of total RNA when it was extracted. The specimen sequenced was blood. The rearrangement uses TRBV20-1 and TRBJ1-5, with a weak D call TRBD1 (5 bases). This TCR was sampled from a man younger than 35 in good health. The CDR3 here is CSASKLGPWGNQPQHF. DNA of the CDR3: TGCAGTGCTAGCAAGTTGGGACCATGGGGCAATCAGCCCCAGCATTTT.